The rows below give T cell receptor beta chains drawn from one sample of a study of CD8+ T cells in alopecia areata. Clones were read by immunoSEQ multiplex PCR, and TCRdb kept only the in-frame ones, dropping some. The sample has about 210,000 clones, around two fifths seen once. The sample was CD4+ T cells sorted from blood, taken at roughly week 36, from a patient treated with tofacitinib. Every receptor here comes from a human donor with alopecia areata. Both conserved end residues are part of each CDR3. The D gene is left open where the match is weak. Clone sizes are given selectively: once, few, many, or a class where the clone is expanded.

abundance	j_gene	len	d_gene	v_gene	CDR3nt	CDR3aa
NA	TRBJ1-1	14	TRBD1	TRBV11-2	TGTGCCAGCAGCAAACAGGGGTTGAACACTGAAGCTTTCTTT	CASSKQGLNTEAFF
NA	TRBJ2-5	12	NA	TRBV29-1	TGCAGCGCAAAGACCCCCCCGGGGACCCAGTACTTC	CSAKTPPGTQYF
NA	TRBJ2-5	15	NA	TRBV27	TGTGCCAGCAGTTTATCCAGATTATCCCAAGAGACCCAGTACTTC	CASSLSRLSQETQYF
NA	TRBJ2-5	17	TRBD2	TRBV7-6	TGTGCCAGCAGCTTAGAGGTGGCGGGAGCGGGAGGAGAGACCCAGTACTTC	CASSLEVAGAGGETQYF
few	TRBJ2-2	14	NA	TRBV29-1	TGCAGCGTTGTGCCTTCGGCGAACACCGGGGAGCTGTTTTTT	CSVVPSANTGELFF
once	TRBJ2-7	14	NA	TRBV11-2	TGTGCCAGCACCCCAGGTGGGGGTTCCTACGAGCAGTACTTC	CASTPGGGSYEQYF
NA	TRBJ2-3	16	NA	TRBV4-2	TGTGCCAGCAGCCAACTTGGACCTCATATTGGGGATACGCAGTATTTT	CASSQLGPHIGDTQYF
few	TRBJ2-1	14	NA	TRBV11-3	TGTGCCAGCAGCTTCGGGACTTCATACAATGAGCAGTTCTTC	CASSFGTSYNEQFF
NA	TRBJ2-3	14	NA	TRBV15	TGTGCCACCAGCAGAGAAGAGGGCGCAGATACGCAGTATTTT	CATSREEGADTQYF
NA	TRBJ2-5	16	TRBD1	TRBV5-1	TGCGCCAGCAGCTTGCTTGGACAGGGGGCAGGGGAGACCCAGTACTTC	CASSLLGQGAGETQYF
NA	TRBJ2-7	15	TRBD2	TRBV30	TGTGCCTGGAGTTTGGGCGGGAGGGCGAAGGTCGAGCAGTACTTC	CAWSLGGRAKVEQYF
few	TRBJ2-3	15	NA	TRBV7-8	TGTGCCAGCAGCTTAGTTCCCCTGGGGACAGATACGCAGTATTTT	CASSLVPLGTDTQYF
NA	TRBJ1-1	11	NA	TRBV29-1	TGCAGCGTTGGGAGGAACACTGAAGCTTTCTTT	CSVGRNTEAFF
NA	TRBJ1-1	13	NA	TRBV10-3	TGTGCCATCAGTCAGTCCTTGAACACTGAAGCTTTCTTT	CAISQSLNTEAFF
once	TRBJ1-1	19	NA	TRBV5-1	TGCGCCTCCCTTGCGGCAGGCTCCATTCTTGGGCGGATGAACACTGAAGCTTTCTTT	CASLAAGSILGRMNTEAFF
NA	TRBJ2-7	15	TRBD1	TRBV7-2	TGTGCCAGCAGCTTAGTCGGCAGGGGGAACTACGAGCAGTACTTC	CASSLVGRGNYEQYF
few	TRBJ2-4	11	NA	TRBV29-1	TGCAGCGTTGAGCTCAAAAACATTCAGTACTTC	CSVELKNIQYF
NA	TRBJ2-6	12	NA	TRBV30	TGTGCCTGGACCTCTGGGGCCAACGTCCTGACTTTC	CAWTSGANVLTF
NA	TRBJ1-5	15	NA	TRBV4-1	TGCGCCAGCAGATCCGCCCTGGAAAGGGATCAGCCCCAGCATTTT	CASRSALERDQPQHF
NA	TRBJ2-7	14	TRBD1	TRBV29-1	TGCAGCGTATCACCGGGACAGGGAGGCTACGAGCAGTACTTC	CSVSPGQGGYEQYF
NA	TRBJ2-6	17	TRBD1	TRBV7-2	TGTGCCAGCAGCCCTAGGGACAGGGGATCTGGGGCCAACGTCCTGACTTTC	CASSPRDRGSGANVLTF
NA	TRBJ2-1	15	TRBD1	TRBV6-5	TGTGCCAGCAGTCGCGGACAGGGAATACACAATGAGCAGTTCTTC	CASSRGQGIHNEQFF
few	TRBJ2-7	14	NA	TRBV14	TGTGCCAGCAGCCTGATCGGCCCTTCCTACGAGCAGTACTTC	CASSLIGPSYEQYF
NA	TRBJ2-3	16	TRBD2	TRBV7-7	TGTGCTAGCAGCCTGAGGACTAGCGGGAGCACAGATACGCAGTATTTT	CASSLRTSGSTDTQYF
NA	TRBJ2-1	13	NA	TRBV15	TGTGCCACCAGCAGAGTTCGGGAAAATGAGCAGTTCTTC	CATSRVRENEQFF
NA	TRBJ1-2	15	NA	TRBV14	TGTGCCAGCAGCCAAGGAAGGGCTGTGGTCTATGGCTACACCTTC	CASSQGRAVVYGYTF
NA	TRBJ2-5	15	NA	TRBV9	TGTGCCAGCAGCGCTGGTCCCTTGGCCCAAGAGACCCAGTACTTC	CASSAGPLAQETQYF
NA	TRBJ2-7	12	NA	TRBV28	TGTGCCAGCACCGGTGGGATTTACGAGCAGTACTTC	CASTGGIYEQYF
few	TRBJ2-7	13	NA	TRBV11-2	TGTGCCAGCAGCTTAGCCAGAACCTACGAGCAGTACTTC	CASSLARTYEQYF
NA	TRBJ1-1	12	NA	TRBV18	TGTGCCAGCTCAACGAACAGGGAGAGAGCTTTCTTT	CASSTNRERAFF
NA	TRBJ2-5	14	NA	TRBV2	TGTGCCAGCCTTCTCGTGGGGCCGGAGGGGACCCAGTACTTC	CASLLVGPEGTQYF
NA	TRBJ2-7	13	TRBD1	TRBV29-1	TGCAGCGTTGGGCGACAGGGTGGGGACGAGCAGTACTTC	CSVGRQGGDEQYF
few	TRBJ2-5	14	TRBD1	TRBV29-1	TGCAGCGTTCGTAAGACAGGGGGCCAAGAGACCCAGTACTTC	CSVRKTGGQETQYF
once	TRBJ1-5	16	NA	TRBV2	TGTGCCAGCAGCTATGAGTCACTTTATAGCAATCAGCCCCAGCATTTT	CASSYESLYSNQPQHF
NA	TRBJ1-1	13	NA	TRBV7-2	TGTGCCAGCAGCTTAGGCTTACGAACGGAAGCTTTCTTT	CASSLGLRTEAFF
few	TRBJ1-5	15	NA	TRBV6-5	TGTGCCAGCAGCCCAGGACAGTGGGGGAATCAGCCCCAGCATTTT	CASSPGQWGNQPQHF
NA	TRBJ2-3	14	NA	TRBV10-1	TGCGCCAGCAGTGAGTCGCTACTAGCAGATACGCAGTATTTT	CASSESLLADTQYF
few	TRBJ1-4	13	NA	TRBV30	TGTGCCTGGAGTGTCAGTGGGAGGGAAAAACTGTTTTTT	CAWSVSGREKLFF
NA	TRBJ2-3	12	NA	TRBV7-9	TGTGCCAGCAGCTTCTCTACAGATACGCAGTATTTT	CASSFSTDTQYF
few	TRBJ1-5	12	NA	TRBV10-2	TGCGCCAGCAGTGAGAAGGCGCAGCCCCAGCATTTT	CASSEKAQPQHF
few	TRBJ1-1	13	NA	TRBV7-3	TGTGCCAGCAGCTTATCTATGAACACTGAAGCTTTCTTT	CASSLSMNTEAFF
once	TRBJ2-6	16	NA	TRBV4-3	TGCGCCAGCAGCCCGAACACGAATTCTGGGGCCAACGTCCTGACTTTC	CASSPNTNSGANVLTF
NA	TRBJ2-7	14	TRBD1	TRBV7-9	TGTGCCAGCAGCCCGGGACAGGTCTCCTACGAGCAGTACTTC	CASSPGQVSYEQYF
NA	TRBJ2-1	16	TRBD2	TRBV7-6	TGTGCCAGCAGCCCAATAGCGGGCAGCTCCTACAATGAGCAGTTCTTC	CASSPIAGSSYNEQFF
NA	TRBJ1-5	15	TRBD1	TRBV6-5	TGTGCCAGCAGCCCCAAGACAGGGAGGGATCAGCCCCAGCATTTT	CASSPKTGRDQPQHF
NA	TRBJ2-7	14	TRBD2	TRBV9	TGTGCCAGCAGCCCCCGGGACTACAGCTACGAGCAGTACTTC	CASSPRDYSYEQYF
NA	TRBJ1-2	16	TRBD1	TRBV29-1	TGCAGCGCATACGGACAGGGGGAAATTGGTAACTATGGCTACACCTTC	CSAYGQGEIGNYGYTF